This TCR beta chain is drawn from a study of cytomegalovirus exposure and HLA in healthy donors. As for the study in general: It was reported in a later analysis that the same platform had been used for the 120 or so validation repertoires as for the 550 to 700 first-cohort repertoires. Notes on the study in general: It was fewer than 200 TCR beta chains that were listed as cytomegalovirus-associated. It was reportedly the case that the classifier diagnosed cytomegalovirus status with high specificity and sensitivity.

Germline V lookup: CDR1 MDHEN, CDR2 SYDVKM. The CDR3 is 14 residues long. With 6 bases clipped from V and 5 bases from J, the junction kept 5 bases outside the gene matches. Repertoires were generated with immunoSEQ multiplex PCR, while TCRdb's copy carries only in-frame clones and drops some. The sample carries 160,000 or so clones, 88% recorded once. For this clone: What it binds is unknown.

Sequencing input: PBMCs. The V gene is TRBV28, the J gene TRBJ1-4, with TRBD1 matching 8 bases. This receptor was identified in a man in his late teens or twenties in good health and CMV-seronegative. CDR3 protein: CASRDRGVNEKLFF. The DNA for the CDR3 is TGTGCCAGCAGAGACAGGGGCGTCAATGAAAAACTGTTTTTT.